The clone carrying this TCR beta chain was observed a single time. Antigen unknown. TCRdb keeps only in-frame clones here, not all; method: immunoSEQ multiplex PCR. Here the sample spans 13,000 to 15,000 clones, 93% being singletons. These data come from a study of OX40 agonist ivuxolimab in advanced cancers. About the study: An agonistic human IgG2 monoclonal antibody against OX40 (CD134) was given. The dose-escalation group included hepatocellular carcinoma, melanoma, renal cell carcinoma and head and neck cancer. General study findings and limits: Expanded clones were, on average, more numerous in CD8+ T cells than in CD4+.

No patient had autoimmune disease or received systemic immunosuppression. The sequenced sample was CD4+ or CD8+ T cells sorted from blood, obtained in a trial of the OX40 agonist ivuxolimab. The clonotype comes from an adult with an advanced solid tumor such as melanoma, head and neck, liver or kidney cancer.

In nucleotides, the CDR3 is TGCGCCAGCAGCGACCCGGGACGGCTCCCTTTTGGCTACACCTTC. Residues: CASSDPGRLPFGYTF. This rearrangement joins TRBV5-1 to TRBJ1-2; D is possibly TRBD1 (5 bases). The CDR3 spans 15 residues. Looked up from germline, CDR1 is SGHRS and CDR2 is YFSETQ. Between the trimmed V and J ends, which lost 4 bases and 7 bases, there was a span of 20 bases.